A selection of T cell receptor beta chains follows, all from one sample in a study of Ad26.COV2.S vaccination and SARS-CoV-2 variants. Clones were read by immunoSEQ multiplex PCR, and TCRdb kept only the in-frame ones, dropping some. Of some 480,000 clones in the sample, roughly 87% were seen once. The sample in question was peripheral blood, obtained in a trial of Ad26.COV2.S vaccine versus placebo. The origin of the receptors is a person aged 18 to 59 who received the Ad26.COV2.S COVID-19 vaccine or a placebo. CDR3s include the opening cysteine and the closing phenylalanine or tryptophan. The D gene is left open where the match is weak. Some rows have no size entry. The others give once, few or many, or a class for an expanded clone.

clone_size	v_call	d_call	j_call	cdr3_nt	cdr3_aa
NA	TRBV3-1/TRBV3-2	TRBD2	TRBJ2-2	TGTGCCAGCAGTCGGACTAGCCCCGGGGAGCTGTTTTTT	CASSRTSPGELFF
NA	TRBV9	TRBD1	TRBJ2-2	TGTGCCAGCAGCGCGACAGGGGGCGACACCGGGGAGCTGTTTTTT	CASSATGGDTGELFF
NA	TRBV18	TRBD2	TRBJ2-7	TGTGCCAGCACCTCCACGGGGGGCGAGCAGTACTTC	CASTSTGGEQYF
NA	TRBV5-1	TRBD1	TRBJ2-7	TGCGCCAGCAGCGATCGACAGGGGGCGCCCCTGCAGTACTTC	CASSDRQGAPLQYF
NA	TRBV7-2	TRBD2	TRBJ2-3	TGTGCCAGCAGCTTAATCCGGACTAGCGGGAGATTGGGGACAGATACGCAGTATTTT	CASSLIRTSGRLGTDTQYF
NA	TRBV6-5	TRBD1	TRBJ2-5	TGTGCCAGCGTACAGGGGGGACCCCAAGAGACCCAGTACTTC	CASVQGGPQETQYF
NA	TRBV6-2/TRBV6-3	NA	TRBJ1-1	TGTGCCAGCAGTCGTAGTTTGAACACTGAAGCTTTCTTT	CASSRSLNTEAFF
NA	TRBV6-1	TRBD2	TRBJ2-7	TGTGCCAGCAGTGAAGCATGGACTAGCGCAACCAGCCTCTACGAGCAGTACTTC	CASSEAWTSATSLYEQYF
NA	TRBV6-1	NA	TRBJ1-1	TGTGCCAGCAGTGTCACCTCGGACAGCCCTGGAAACACTGAAGCTTTCTTT	CASSVTSDSPGNTEAFF
NA	TRBV2	NA	TRBJ2-1	TGTGCCAGCAGGGAAAGGGGCAACTCCTACAATGAGCAGTTCTTC	CASRERGNSYNEQFF
NA	TRBV7-2	NA	TRBJ2-2	TGTGCCAGCAGCTCGGCGGGTCCCGGGGAGCTGTTTTTT	CASSSAGPGELFF
few	TRBV11-2	TRBD2	TRBJ2-3	TGTGCCAGCAGCTTAGTCGGCGGGAGTTCAGATACGCAGTATTTT	CASSLVGGSSDTQYF
NA	TRBV12-3/TRBV12-4	NA	TRBJ1-1	TGTGCCAGCAGTTTATTCCGGGACACTGAAGCTTTCTTT	CASSLFRDTEAFF
NA	TRBV4-3	NA	TRBJ2-3	TGCGCCAGCAGCCAAGATTGGGACGGAATCACAGATACGCAGTATTTT	CASSQDWDGITDTQYF
NA	TRBV5-1	TRBD2	TRBJ2-2	TGCGCCAGCAGTCAGGAGGGACTAGCAAACACCGGGGAGCTGTTTTTT	CASSQEGLANTGELFF
NA	TRBV5-6	NA	TRBJ2-1	TGTGCCAGCAGCTTGGTTCCCCTAACTACAGGGCGCTCCTACAATGAGCAGTTCTTC	CASSLVPLTTGRSYNEQFF
once	TRBV5-1	NA	TRBJ2-5	TGCGCCAGCAGCTTGGGCACAGGTGGGGGCCAAGAGACCCAGTACTTC	CASSLGTGGGQETQYF
once	TRBV25-1	NA	TRBJ1-5	TGTGCCAGCAGTGAGCGAGGGGGTGGCAATCAGCCCCAGCATTTT	CASSERGGGNQPQHF
NA	TRBV18	NA	TRBJ2-7	TGTGCCAGCTCCCTGCAAGGGATCGCCTACGAGCAGTACTTC	CASSLQGIAYEQYF
NA	TRBV4-2	NA	TRBJ2-1	TGTGCCAGCAGCCAAGACCCGTCCGATTCCAATGAGCAGTTCTTC	CASSQDPSDSNEQFF
NA	TRBV6-5	TRBD1	TRBJ1-2	TGTGCCAGCAGTTACTCCGGGACAGCTAACTATGGCTACACCTTC	CASSYSGTANYGYTF
NA	TRBV5-1	NA	TRBJ2-1	TGCGCCAGCATGGGGGGAGTGTCCTACAATGAGCAGTTCTTC	CASMGGVSYNEQFF
NA	TRBV9	NA	TRBJ2-7	TGTGCCAGCAGCGTTGGCGGCAGTTCCTACGAGCAGTACTTC	CASSVGGSSYEQYF
NA	TRBV24-1	NA	TRBJ2-2	TGTGCCACCAGTGAGCCCGGGGCCCCGAACACCGGGGAGCTGTTTTTT	CATSEPGAPNTGELFF
NA	TRBV7-2	TRBD2	TRBJ2-3	TGTGCCAGCAGCCCGAGACTAGCGGGAGTAAGAGATACGCAGTATTTT	CASSPRLAGVRDTQYF
NA	TRBV6-5	NA	TRBJ2-1	TGTGCCAGCAGCTCAAAAGGCGGGCAGTTCTTC	CASSSKGGQFF
once	TRBV7-2	TRBD1	TRBJ2-7	TGTGCCAGCACCCGGATGGGACAGGGAATCTACGAGCAGTACTTC	CASTRMGQGIYEQYF
NA	TRBV11-2	NA	TRBJ2-5	TGTGCCAGCAGCTTAGGGGGCGGGCTTCAAGAGACCCAGTACTTC	CASSLGGGLQETQYF
NA	TRBV27	NA	TRBJ2-7	TGTGCCAGCAGTTTATCGTACGGGACCTACGAGCAGTACTTC	CASSLSYGTYEQYF
once	TRBV4-3	NA	TRBJ1-1	TGCGCCAGCAGCCAAGACCGACGGAACACTGAAGCTTTCTTT	CASSQDRRNTEAFF
once	TRBV28	TRBD1	TRBJ1-5	TGTGCCAGCACCCCGGGACAGGTTCGCAATCAGCCCCAGCATTTT	CASTPGQVRNQPQHF
NA	TRBV7-2	NA	TRBJ1-5	TGTGCCAGCAGCCAGGACGGACCGAATCAGCCCCAGCATTTT	CASSQDGPNQPQHF
few	TRBV7-9	NA	TRBJ1-2	TGTGCCAGCAGCTATGGACTCAACTATGGCTACACCTTC	CASSYGLNYGYTF
NA	TRBV5-4	TRBD1	TRBJ2-1	TGTGCCAGCAGCCCTCTACAGGGGTACAATGAGCAGTTCTTC	CASSPLQGYNEQFF
NA	TRBV5-6	NA	TRBJ2-3	TGTGCCAGCAGCGCGGGACTCCCCGGGGATACGCAGTATTTT	CASSAGLPGDTQYF
NA	TRBV19	TRBD2	TRBJ2-1	TGTGCCAGCGGTCCGGGACTAGCGGTTCTTAACAATGAGCAGTTCTTC	CASGPGLAVLNNEQFF
NA	TRBV5-5	TRBD1	TRBJ1-1	TGTGCCAGCAGCTTGGGACAGGGGGCTTGGAACACTGAAGCTTTCTTT	CASSLGQGAWNTEAFF
once	TRBV2	NA	TRBJ2-4	TGTGCCAGCATGTCAGCCCTTGGGAACATTCAGTACTTC	CASMSALGNIQYF
NA	TRBV18	TRBD1	TRBJ2-7	TGTGCCAGCTCCCTCCAGGCGCAATTACAGGGGGGCGAGCAGTACTTC	CASSLQAQLQGGEQYF
NA	TRBV28	NA	TRBJ1-2	TGTGCCAGCAGTTTCGCCAACAGGGTTGGCTACACCTTC	CASSFANRVGYTF
NA	TRBV20-1	NA	TRBJ1-5	TGCAGTGCTCGTGCGACCGTAGATAGCAATCAGCCCCAGCATTTT	CSARATVDSNQPQHF